What follows are 27 T cell receptor beta chains derived from one specimen sequenced in a study of OX40 agonist ivuxolimab in advanced cancers. Libraries were made using the immunoSEQ multiplex PCR assay. Here the immuneACCESS table is served through TCRdb, limited to in-frame sequences with V and J called. Missing clones are a known gap in these copies; in checked studies unresolved V genes cover under half, and the rest lacks a known reason. A total of fewer than 55,000 clones appear in this sample, around 86% of them only once. The ten top clones hold more than 1.5% of the sample. Sequenced here: CD4+ or CD8+ T cells sorted from blood, sampled in a trial of the OX40 agonist ivuxolimab. Receptors were obtained from an adult with an advanced solid tumor such as melanoma, head and neck, liver or kidney cancer.

This sequence joins TRBV6-5 and TRBJ1-3; possible D gene TRBD1, 5 bases. Germline values: CDR1 MNHEY, CDR2 SVGAGI. Trimming removed 7 bases at V and 3 bases at J, with 16 bases between. CDR3 size: 15 residues. CDR3 in amino acids: CASIRGLVFGNTIYF. The CDR3 nucleotides are TGTGCCAGCATAAGGGGACTCGTCTTTGGAAACACCATATATTTT.

The chain recombines TRBV21-1 with TRBJ2-1; no DNA check was done on the table's D call, TRBD2. TRBV21-1 is a listed pseudogene. This CDR3 comprises 18 residues. The CDR3 sequence: CASNKQRVAAVEYNEQFF. The CDR3 DNA reads as TGTGCCAGCAACAAGCAAAGAGTGGCAGCGGTTGAATACAATGAGCAGTTCTTC.

The chain employs TRBV27 and TRBJ1-2, with a weak D call TRBD1 (6 bases). The CDR3 totals 15 residues. Trimming removed 6 bases from V and 2 bases from J, with 16 bases in between. Per the germline V gene, CDR1 is MNHEY and CDR2 is SMNVEV (reference sequence). The CDR3 nucleotides read TGTGCCAGCAGACTCCAACAGGGAACGAACTATGGCTACACCTTC. It is translated as CASRLQQGTNYGYTF.

This sequence joins TRBV4-1 and TRBJ2-7; D unclear. Trimming took 0 bases from V and 1 from J, leaving 4 bases between them. The V gene's germline CDR1 is MGHRA and CDR2 YSYEKL. This CDR3 is 13 amino acids long. CDR3 loop: CASSQDRSYEQYF. The CDR3 region has the DNA TGCGCCAGCAGCCAAGACAGATCCTACGAGCAGTACTTC.

The table lists this clone with a few counts. The V call is TRBV5-1, the J call TRBJ2-7; TRBD2 matches at 7 bases. Trimming cost V 5 bases and J 3 bases; bases outside gene matches: 14. Germline V gene sequence: CDR1 SGHRS, CDR2 YFSETQ. The CDR3 sequence is 16 residues long. The CDR3 nucleotides read TGCGCCAGCAGACCCGGAGCGGGGCCGCTTAACTACGAGCAGTACTTC. Its translation is CASRPGAGPLNYEQYF.

This rearrangement joins TRBV7-8 to TRBJ2-1, with 9 positions matching TRBD2. V gave up 1 base and J gave up 10 bases; unmatched junction bases: 8. CDR1 SGHVS and CDR2 FQNEAQ come from the germline V gene. This CDR3 comprises 15 residues. CDR3 region: CASSLGLVAGEEQFF. As DNA, the CDR3 is TGTGCCAGCAGCTTAGGGTTAGTAGCGGGAGAGGAGCAGTTCTTC.

The rearrangement uses TRBV28 and TRBJ1-2; TRBD1 matches 7 bases. CDR1 and CDR2 from the germline V gene are MDHEN and SYDVKM. Trimming at V came to 6 bases and at J to 5 bases, leaving 6 bases not matched to a gene. The CDR3 runs 13 residues. This CDR3 reads CASSPGQRYGYTF. Here the CDR3 DNA reads TGTGCCAGCAGCCCGGGACAGAGATATGGCTACACCTTC.

This clone appeared once. The chain employs TRBV28 and TRBJ1-5; 9 nucleotides agree with TRBD1. CDR1 is MDHEN, CDR2 SYDVKM, per germline. Trimming cost V 5 bases and J 7 bases; bases outside gene matches: 15. The CDR3 extends over 17 amino acids. For the CDR3, the DNA is TGTGCCAGCAGTCCCATATGGGGACAGGGACGGGGACAGCCCCAGCATTTT. This encodes CASSPIWGQGRGQPQHF.

The chain employs TRBV19 and TRBJ1-6; a possible D gene is TRBD1 (5 bases). V was pared by 5 bases and J by 10 bases, with 15 bases between. CDR3 length: 14 amino acids. Germline CDR1 LNHDA, CDR2 SQIVND (reference sequence). CDR3 coding DNA: TGTGCCAGTAGTTCCGGGACCCAGAGGTCACCCCTCCACTTT. Its translation is CASSSGTQRSPLHF.

The count of this clone is one. The chain combines TRBV6-1 with TRBJ1-1, with TRBD1 as a possible D gene (5 bases). The CDR3 extends over 13 amino acids. From germline, CDR1 is MNHNS and CDR2 SASEGT. V lost 5 bases and J lost 5, with 12 bases in between. CDR3 nucleotides: TGTGCCAGCAGTATCGGTGGGGGGACTGAAGCTTTCTTT. Its translation: CASSIGGGTEAFF.

This chain uses TRBV6-6 with TRBJ1-4; a weak D match, TRBD1 (5 bases). This CDR3 comprises 15 residues. The germline V gene encodes CDR1 MNHNY and CDR2 SVGAGI (reference sequence). The V end was cut by 5 bases, the J end by 5 bases, with 15 bases between. In DNA, the CDR3 is TGTGCCAGCAGTCAGGTGGGGGGGTGGAATGAAAAACTGTTTTTT. Residues: CASSQVGGWNEKLFF.

V usage is TRBV5-8 and J usage is TRBJ2-7, with D possibly being TRBD1 (5 bases). The CDR3 spans 14 residues. The V end lost 3 bases, the J end lost 4 bases, and 14 bases lay between the germline ends. The germline V gene has CDR1 SGHTS and CDR2 YDEGEE. The CDR3 region is CASSYIFGAYEQYF. The CDR3 DNA sequence: TGTGCCAGCAGCTATATCTTTGGGGCTTACGAGCAGTACTTC.

The J gene is TRBJ2-1, the V gene TRBV5-4; D is uncertain. Trimming removed 2 bases from V and 1 base from J, with 13 bases in between. The germline V gene has CDR1 SGHNT and CDR2 YYREEE (reference sequence). The CDR3 has 16 residues. The CDR3 here is CASSLTSDISYNEQFF. CDR3 nucleotides: TGTGCCAGCAGCTTAACCTCCGATATTTCCTACAATGAGCAGTTCTTC.

The count of this clone is one. This sequence joins TRBV5-6 and TRBJ2-5; a weak D match, TRBD2 (6 bases). Germline lookup yields CDR1 SGHDT and CDR2 YYEEEE. V was pared by 6 bases and J by 5 bases, with 14 bases between. The CDR3 has 13 residues. CDR3 region: CASTRGIFETQYF. The CDR3 bases are TGTGCCAGCACCCGGGGGATTTTCGAGACCCAGTACTTC. Looking up the rest from reference TRBV5-6 and TRBJ2-5 gives the full variable domain: DAGVTQSPTHLIKTRGQQVTLRCSPKSGHDTVSWYQQALGQGPQFIFQYYEEEERQRGNFPDRFSGHQFPNYSSELNVNALLLGDSALYLCASTRGIFETQYFGPGTRLLVL.

This sequence joins TRBV7-2 and TRBJ2-5; D gene ambiguous. Trimming removed 3 bases at V and 2 bases at J, with 10 bases between. This CDR3 contains 14 residues. Germline CDR1 reads SGHTA; CDR2 reads FQGNSA. Here the CDR3 reads CASSFFQAQETQYF. DNA for the CDR3: TGTGCCAGCAGCTTCTTCCAGGCTCAAGAGACCCAGTACTTC. The full variable domain, completed using reference TRBV7-2 and TRBJ2-5, is GAGVSQSPSNKVTEKGKDVELRCDPISGHTALYWYRQSLGQGLEFLIYFQGNSAPDKSGLPSDRFSAERTGGSVSTLTIQRTQQEDSAVYLCASSFFQAQETQYFGPGTRLLVL.

The chain recombines TRBV20-1 with TRBJ2-3; D unresolved. The CDR3 extends over 11 amino acids. Germline CDR1 DFQATT, CDR2 SNEGSKA (reference sequence). Trimming removed 6 bases from V and 14 bases from J, with 18 bases in between. The CDR3 coding sequence is TGCAGTGCCCTCTATTATCCCGGTCGGTATTTT. Protein product: CSALYYPGRYF.

This chain links TRBV30 with TRBJ1-3; D ambiguous. V lost 8 bases and J lost 2, with 13 bases in between. Germline CDR1 is GTSNPN and CDR2 is SVGIG (reference sequence). The CDR3 contains 13 residues. The CDR3 spells CAMEKGAGNTIYF. CDR3 DNA: TGTGCCATGGAAAAGGGTGCTGGAAACACCATATATTTT.

The genes are TRBV28 and TRBJ2-3; TRBD2 matches 7 bases. The CDR3 runs to 13 residues. The V and J ends lost 8 bases and 3 bases, in that order; junction bases with no gene match: 5. Per the germline V gene, CDR1 is MDHEN and CDR2 is SYDVKM. CDR3 nucleotide sequence: TGTGCCAGCGGGGCGGGAGTAACAGATACGCAGTATTTT. It codes for CASGAGVTDTQYF. The entire variable domain, with the rest obtained from reference TRBV28 and TRBJ2-3, is as follows: DVKVTQSSRYLVKRTGEKVFLECVQDMDHENMFWYRQDPGLGLRLIYFSYDVKMKEKGDIPEGYSVSREKKERFSLILESASTNQTSMYLCASGAGVTDTQYFGPGTRLTVL.

The chain links TRBV10-3 to TRBJ1-2; D is uncertain. In germline, CDR1 is ENHRY, CDR2 SYGVKD. CDR3 length: 12 residues. The germline V and J ends were trimmed by 1 base and 7 bases, with 7 bases remaining between them. The chain's CDR3 is CAISEYSVGYTF. The CDR3 bases are TGTGCCATCAGTGAGTATTCCGTTGGCTACACCTTC.

The chain uses TRBV30 and TRBJ2-2, with D maybe TRBD1 (5 bases). The CDR3 loop spans 14 amino acids. Germline V gene data show CDR1 as GTSNPN and CDR2 as SVGIG (reference sequence). V was shortened by 7 bases and J by 1 base, with 13 bases between the two germline ends. CDR3 coding DNA: TGTGCCTTTTCTTTAGACAGGAACACCGGGGAGCTGTTTTTT. Translating gives CAFSLDRNTGELFF.

This chain uses TRBV5-1 with TRBJ1-5; 9 bases map to TRBD1. The V segment lost 0 bases and the J segment 7 bases; nucleotides outside the gene matches: 11. Per the germline V gene, CDR1 is SGHRS and CDR2 is YFSETQ. The CDR3 length is 17 residues. The CDR3 DNA sequence: TGCGCCAGCAGCTTGGGAACCTCCACAGGGGGCAGACAGCCCCAGCATTTT. Translation gives CASSLGTSTGGRQPQHF.

This clone is medium-sized. The chain uses TRBV4-1 and TRBJ1-1; D is uncertain. The CDR3 contains 15 residues. The germline V and J ends were trimmed by 2 bases and 3 bases, with 13 bases remaining between them. The germline gives CDR1 MGHRA, CDR2 YSYEKL. CDR3 sequence: CASSQKFGGDTEAFF. In DNA form, the CDR3 reads TGCGCCAGCAGCCAAAAGTTCGGAGGAGACACTGAAGCTTTCTTT.

The chain recombines TRBV29-1 with TRBJ1-4, with D possibly TRBD1 on 5 matching bases. The CDR3 extends over 12 amino acids. Germline V gives CDR1 SQVTM, CDR2 ANQGSEA. The ends were cut back, 6 bases at V and 8 bases at J, with 13 bases in the middle. CDR3 nucleotides: TGCAGCGTGGGCGACAGTTCCGAAAAACTGTTTTTT. It encodes CSVGDSSEKLFF. Supplemented by reference TRBV29-1 and TRBJ1-4, the full variable domain reads SAVISQKPSRDICQRGTSLTIQCQVDSQVTMMFWYRQQPGQSLTLIATANQGSEATYESGFVIDKFPISRPNLTFSTLTVSNMSPEDSSIYLCSVGDSSEKLFFGSGTQLSVL.

This chain joins TRBV14 and TRBJ2-3; 8 bases are shared with TRBD2. The CDR3 has 14 residues. Germline CDR1 reads SGHDN; CDR2 reads FVKESK. The V segment lost 4 bases and the J segment 4 bases; nucleotides outside the gene matches: 4. In DNA, the CDR3 is TGTGCCAGCAGCCGCGGGGGGCCCGCAGATACGCAGTATTTT. Translation gives CASSRGGPADTQYF. Combining the CDR3 with reference TRBV14 and TRBJ2-3 gives the whole variable domain EAGVTQFPSHSVIEKGQTVTLRCDPISGHDNLYWYRRVMGKEIKFLLHFVKESKQDESGMPNNRFLAERTGGTYSTLKVQPAELEDSGVYFCASSRGGPADTQYFGPGTRLTVL.

This clone showed up just once. This CDR3 reads CASSERWGSTNEKLFF. The CDR3 bases are TGTGCCAGCAGTGAGCGGTGGGGGTCCACTAATGAAAAACTGTTTTTT. This chain connects TRBV6-1 to TRBJ1-4; tentative D call: TRBD1 (5 bases). In germline, CDR1 is MNHNS, CDR2 SASEGT. This CDR3 is 16 amino acids long. Between the trimmed V and J ends, which lost 3 bases and 2 bases, there was a span of 13 bases.

Concerning this clone: Other DNA sequences from this sample encode an identical CDR3 as well. The chain is built from TRBV2 and TRBJ2-7; D is unclear. Trimming took off 6 bases at V and 2 bases at J, with 14 bases between the two ends. Germline CDR1 reads SNHLY; CDR2 reads FYNNEI. The CDR3 covers 14 residues. In DNA form, the CDR3 reads TGTGCCAGCAGCGAAATAAGGGTAACCTACGAGCAGTACGTC. This translates into CASSEIRVTYEQYV.

The rearrangement uses TRBV10-3 and TRBJ2-3, with TRBD2 identical over 14 bases. Trimming took 6 bases from V and 3 from J; bases not matched to a gene: 11. The CDR3 sequence is 18 residues long. Germline loops: CDR1 ENHRY, CDR2 SYGVKD. Here the CDR3 DNA reads TGTGCCATCAGGCGAGGACTAGCGGGGGGAGAAGGGACAGATACGCAGTATTTT. Its protein product is CAIRRGLAGGEGTDTQYF.